Listed below are T cell receptor beta chains from one sample, sequenced in a study of Ad26.COV2.S vaccination and SARS-CoV-2 variants. Data came from immunoSEQ multiplex PCR; TCRdb stores just in-frame clones and leaves some out. This sample yields around 300,000 clones, of which 85% to 90% are seen a single time; about 4.6% belongs to the top ten. The source was peripheral blood, collected in a trial of Ad26.COV2.S vaccine versus placebo. Receptors were obtained from a person aged 18-60 years who received the Ad26.COV2.S COVID-19 vaccine or a placebo. The CDR3 runs from the conserved cysteine through the conserved F or W. Each record gives: V gene, clone size, D gene, J gene, CDR3 protein, CDR3 DNA. A D gene is named only where the DNA matches it firmly. Where a row states a size, it is once, few, many or the class of an expanded clone; other rows omit it.

>TRBV5-1|.|TRBD1|TRBJ1-4
CASSWGQGATNEKLFF
TGCGCCAGCAGCTGGGGACAGGGGGCAACTAATGAAAAACTGTTTTTT
>TRBV3-1/TRBV3-2|.|.|TRBJ1-6
CASSQDPQGTYNSPLHF
TGTGCCAGCAGCCAAGACCCCCAGGGTACCTATAATTCACCCCTCCACTTT
>TRBV5-1|.|.|TRBJ1-1
CASSLATGGNTEAFF
TGCGCCAGCAGCTTGGCGACGGGGGGGAACACTGAAGCTTTCTTT
>TRBV5-1|.|.|TRBJ1-4
CASSLPPGQTIEKLFF
TGCGCCAGCAGCTTACCTCCGGGACAAACTATAGAAAAACTGTTTTTT
>TRBV5-4|.|.|TRBJ1-1
CASSLVGGMNTEAFF
TGTGCCAGCAGCTTGGTCGGGGGAATGAACACTGAAGCTTTCTTT
>TRBV19|.|TRBD2|TRBJ2-2
CASSSRPSGANTGELFF
TGTGCCAGTAGTTCAAGACCTAGCGGGGCGAACACCGGGGAGCTGTTTTTT
>TRBV12-5|.|.|TRBJ2-1
CASGLVRGRYNEQFF
TGTGCTAGTGGTTTGGTAAGGGGACGCTACAATGAGCAGTTCTTC
>TRBV15|once|TRBD1|TRBJ2-3
CATSTGQETDTQYF
TGTGCCACCAGCACCGGACAGGAAACAGATACGCAGTATTTT
>TRBV7-2|.|.|TRBJ1-2
CASSLGGSALGYTF
TGTGCCAGCAGCTTAGGTGGCAGTGCCTTGGGCTACACCTTC
>TRBV5-1|.|.|TRBJ2-7
CASSWSDALSYEQYF
TGCGCCAGCAGCTGGTCAGACGCCCTTTCCTACGAGCAGTACTTC
>TRBV29-1|.|.|TRBJ1-1
CSVETGNTEAFF
TGCAGCGTTGAAACTGGGAACACTGAAGCTTTCTTT
>TRBV2|.|TRBD1|TRBJ1-1
CASNRQGMGNTEAFF
TGTGCCAGCAACCGACAGGGGATGGGGAACACTGAAGCTTTCTTT
>TRBV7-7|.|TRBD1|TRBJ2-1
CASSLSWQGAHEQFF
TGTGCCAGCAGCTTAAGTTGGCAGGGGGCCCATGAGCAGTTCTTC
>TRBV29-1|.|.|TRBJ2-7
CSVEDEAFYEQYF
TGCAGCGTTGAAGATGAGGCTTTCTACGAGCAGTACTTC
>TRBV7-6|once|.|TRBJ2-1
CASSSRWRRGNNEQFF
TGTGCCAGCAGCTCTCGATGGCGCCGGGGGAACAATGAGCAGTTCTTC
>TRBV5-6|.|.|TRBJ2-7
CASSLMGGGLAAYEQYF
TGTGCCAGCAGCTTGATGGGGGGCGGGCTTGCGGCCTACGAGCAGTACTTC
>TRBV6-5|once|.|TRBJ1-1
CASADPNTEAFF
TGTGCCAGCGCCGACCCGAACACTGAAGCTTTCTTT
>TRBV5-1|.|TRBD1|TRBJ2-7
CASSYTGTGRYEQYF
TGCGCCAGCAGCTACACCGGGACAGGGAGATACGAGCAGTACTTC
>TRBV21-1|once|.|TRBJ1-1
CASSKDQGCTEAFF
TGTGCCAGCAGCAAAGATCAGGGATGCACTGAAGCTTTCTTT
>TRBV7-6|once|TRBD2|TRBJ2-5
CASSLDSLAGDLGETQYF
TGTGCCAGCAGCTTAGACTCACTAGCGGGGGATTTAGGAGAGACCCAGTACTTC
>TRBV13|.|.|TRBJ2-1
CASSLGDLEQFF
TGTGCCAGCAGCCTTGGGGACCTCGAGCAGTTCTTC
>TRBV11-2|.|TRBD2|TRBJ2-7
CASSRGLAGYEQYF
TGTGCCAGCAGCCGCGGACTAGCGGGATACGAGCAGTACTTC
>TRBV7-3|.|TRBD1|TRBJ2-2
CASSPSRDREGGELFF
TGTGCCAGCAGCCCCTCACGGGACAGGGAAGGCGGGGAGCTGTTTTTT
>TRBV24-1|.|.|TRBJ2-5
CATSDSGVGETQYF
TGTGCCACCAGTGATTCCGGGGTTGGAGAGACCCAGTACTTC
>TRBV19|once|.|TRBJ1-5
CASSIDTDHQPQHF
TGTGCCAGTAGTATCGACACAGACCATCAGCCCCAGCATTTT
>TRBV7-9|.|TRBD1|TRBJ2-1
CASSLEGQGSDEQFF
TGTGCCAGCAGCTTAGAAGGACAGGGCAGCGATGAGCAGTTCTTC
>TRBV18|.|.|TRBJ1-1
CASSPLNTEAFF
TGTGCCAGCTCACCATTGAACACTGAAGCTTTCTTT
>TRBV28|.|.|TRBJ1-1
CASSPGDTEAFF
TGTGCCAGCAGTCCAGGGGACACTGAAGCTTTCTTT
>TRBV3-1/TRBV3-2|.|.|TRBJ2-7
CASSRGNTAYEQYF
TGTGCCAGCAGCCGCGGAAACACCGCCTACGAGCAGTACTTC
>TRBV19|.|TRBD1|TRBJ1-1
CASSTMPGGGTEAFF
TGTGCCAGTAGTACCATGCCAGGGGGAGGGACTGAAGCTTTCTTT
>TRBV19|.|.|TRBJ1-1
CASSMGRNTEAFF
TGTGCCAGTAGTATGGGGCGAAACACTGAAGCTTTCTTT
>TRBV28|.|.|TRBJ1-2
CASSGPSQQVYGYTF
TGTGCCAGCAGTGGACCCTCCCAGCAAGTTTATGGCTACACCTTC
>TRBV7-2|.|TRBD2|TRBJ2-3
CASSLRGRAPDTQYF
TGTGCCAGCAGCTTAAGAGGGAGGGCCCCCGATACGCAGTATTTT
>TRBV5-1|.|.|TRBJ2-2
CASSFQEHGELFF
TGCGCCAGCAGCTTTCAGGAGCACGGGGAGCTGTTTTTT
>TRBV4-1|once|.|TRBJ1-2
CASSQDGFRIGYTF
TGCGCCAGCAGCCAAGATGGATTCCGCATCGGCTACACCTTC
>TRBV19|.|TRBD1|TRBJ1-4
CASSMSETGGKKLFF
TGTGCCAGTAGTATGTCGGAGACAGGGGGTAAAAAACTGTTTTTT
>TRBV27|.|.|TRBJ2-7
CASSGPYEQYF
TGTGCCAGCAGTGGCCCCTACGAGCAGTACTTC
>TRBV25-1|.|TRBD2|TRBJ2-3
CASSLAGGTDTQYF
TGTGCCAGCAGTCTAGCGGGAGGGACAGATACGCAGTATTTT
>TRBV4-2|.|TRBD2|TRBJ2-1
CASSQDTGGINNEQFF
TGTGCCAGCAGCCAAGATACGGGGGGGATAAACAATGAGCAGTTCTTC
>TRBV10-3|.|TRBD2|TRBJ2-5
CAISSGGALGTQYF
TGTGCCATCAGTAGCGGGGGGGCCCTTGGGACCCAGTACTTC
>TRBV4-1|.|.|TRBJ2-3
CASSQGRISTDTQYF
TGCGCCAGCAGCCAGGGACGAATATCCACAGATACGCAGTATTTT
>TRBV6-1|.|.|TRBJ1-1
CASSELRVAYNTEAFF
TGTGCCAGCAGTGAATTGAGGGTTGCTTACAACACTGAAGCTTTCTTT
>TRBV7-2|.|.|TRBJ2-1
CASSLAGGRVRNEQFF
TGTGCCAGCAGCTTAGCGGGGGGGCGGGTGAGGAATGAGCAGTTCTTC
>TRBV2|.|TRBD1|TRBJ1-5
CASSIGTAQSQHF
TGTGCCAGCAGTATTGGGACAGCCCAATCCCAGCATTTT
>TRBV7-2|once|.|TRBJ1-2
CASSLPRVLGYTF
TGTGCCAGCAGCTTACCCAGGGTCTTAGGCTACACCTTC
>TRBV6-5|.|.|TRBJ1-5
CASRARTARREPQHF
TGTGCCAGCAGAGCCAGGACAGCCCGTCGGGAGCCCCAGCATTTT
>TRBV7-9|.|.|TRBJ2-2
CASSLLGIGTGELFF
TGTGCCAGCAGCTTGTTAGGGATAGGCACCGGGGAGCTGTTTTTT
>TRBV4-3|.|.|TRBJ1-1
CASSLGPASSSEAFF
TGCGCCAGCAGCCTAGGACCGGCATCATCGTCGGAAGCTTTCTTT
>TRBV6-5|.|TRBD2|TRBJ2-7
CASSSGTSGTEQYF
TGTGCCAGCAGTTCCGGGACTAGCGGGACCGAGCAGTACTTC
>TRBV5-5|.|.|TRBJ2-5
CASSSGQGPLAGSQETQYF
TGTGCCAGCAGCTCGGGACAGGGGCCTCTAGCGGGGTCCCAAGAGACCCAGTACTTC
>TRBV7-2|.|TRBD2|TRBJ2-3
CASSPTSGGYTQYF
TGTGCCAGCAGCCCGACTAGCGGGGGGTATACGCAGTATTTT
>TRBV28|.|.|TRBJ2-1
CASSPEGRGPESSYNEQFF
TGTGCCAGCAGTCCCGAGGGGCGAGGGCCCGAGAGCTCCTACAATGAGCAGTTCTTC
>TRBV5-1|.|TRBD2|TRBJ2-1
CASSLTSGRAGEQFF
TGCGCCAGCAGCTTAACTAGCGGGAGGGCAGGTGAGCAGTTCTTC